These 20 T cell receptor beta chains came from one sample sequenced in a study of T cells expressing NK-cell markers. Each CDR3 protein gets one entry in TCRdb, which reprocessed the 5' RACE reads and gives no DNA. This sample's table has about 440,000 distinct CDR3 sequences. The sample was blood T cells: a sorted CD56 or NKG2C T cell subset, CD4+ or CD8+ T cells, or bulk PBMC T cells (not recorded which). The source of these receptors is a woman between 18 and 70 years old in good health.

The rearrangement uses TRBV29-1 and TRBJ2-3; there is no DNA to check the TCRdb D call of TRBD1. The CDR3 is 12 amino acids. Germline-derived CDR1 and CDR2 are SQVTM and ANQGSEA. The CDR3 sequence: CSVEGGLDTQYF.

V and J are TRBV7-2 and TRBJ2-2; the D gene TCRdb calls, TRBD2, cannot be checked with no DNA. The CDR3 is made up of 15 amino acids. CDR1 is SGHTA and CDR2 is FQGNSA in the germline V gene. CDR3: CASSLGLANTGELFF.

V gene TRBV24-1 combines with J gene TRBJ2-2; TCRdb reports TRBD1, a call that lacks DNA to check it against. There are 15 residues in the CDR3. Germline values: CDR1 KGHDR, CDR2 SFDVKD. The CDR3 sequence: CATSDPGTGAGELFF.

The chain's CDR3 is CASSYVYAGDTQYF. The chain combines TRBV6-2 or TRBV6-3 with TRBJ2-3; TCRdb outputs TRBD2, but without DNA this stays unchecked. The CDR3 has 14 residues. Per the germline V gene, CDR1 is MNHEY and CDR2 is SVGEGT.

J is TRBJ1-5 and V is TRBV3-1. The CDR3 is made up of 14 amino acids. Germline V gene lookup returns CDR1 LGHDT and CDR2 YNNKEL (reference sequence). The chain's CDR3 is CASSQGDSNQPQHF.

This rearrangement joins TRBV29-1 to TRBJ1-2; without DNA, the TCRdb call of TRBD1 cannot be checked. The CDR3 runs to 14 residues. Germline V gives CDR1 SQVTM, CDR2 ANQGSEA. The CDR3 sequence: CSVSGTKDNYGYTF.

The V and J genes are TRBV12-3 or TRBV12-4 and TRBJ2-7. The CDR3 contains 15 residues. This chain's CDR3 is CASSLLLGSPYEQYF.

V is TRBV7-2 and J is TRBJ2-1; with no DNA, the TCRdb D assignment of TRBD2 cannot be verified. The germline CDR1 and CDR2 sequences are SGHTA and FQGNSA. The CDR3 has 16 amino acids. This CDR3 is CASSLRTSGHYNEQFF.

The CDR3: CASSLDSASNVLTF. The rearrangement uses TRBV7-2 and TRBJ2-6. The CDR3 length is 14 residues. In germline, CDR1 is SGHTA, CDR2 FQGNSA. Full variable domain (missing parts from reference TRBV7-2 and TRBJ2-6): GAGVSQSPSNKVTEKGKDVELRCDPISGHTALYWYRQSLGQGLEFLIYFQGNSAPDKSGLPSDRFSAERTGGSVSTLTIQRTQQEDSAVYLCASSLDSASNVLTFGAGSRLTVL.

The chain carries TRBV7-6 and TRBJ2-5; TCRdb designates TRBD1, a call that cannot be tested without DNA. Germline V gives CDR1 SGHVS, CDR2 FNYEAQ. The CDR3 has 14 amino acids. This CDR3 reads CASSPDRGAKTQYF. The full variable domain, in which reference TRBV7-6 and TRBJ2-5 provide the parts outside the CDR3, is GAGVSQSPRYKVTKRGQDVALRCDPISGHVSLYWYRQALGQGPEFLTYFNYEAQQDKSGLPNDRFSAERPEGSISTLTIQRTEQRDSAMYRCASSPDRGAKTQYFGPGTRLLVL.

The V and J genes are TRBV4-3 and TRBJ1-1. CDR1 and CDR2 (germline): LGHNA, YSLEER. This CDR3 comprises 14 residues. The chain's CDR3 is CASSQRSLNTEAFF.

The chain couples TRBV5-1 to TRBJ2-3; there is no DNA to check the TCRdb D call of TRBD2. This CDR3 has 17 residues. Germline assignment: CDR1 SGHRS and CDR2 YFSETQ. The CDR3: CASSWPVAGGSTDTQYF.

The chain has TRBV2 and TRBJ2-1; TCRdb calls TRBD2, which cannot be checked without DNA. This CDR3 is built from 16 residues. Looked up from germline, CDR1 is SNHLY and CDR2 is FYNNEI. CDR3 in amino acids: CASSEEGLAGGTEQFF.

The CDR3 region is CASSLGPTDTNYGYTF. The chain combines TRBV5-1 with TRBJ1-2; TCRdb selects TRBD1, and the lack of DNA leaves this call unchecked. The CDR3 runs to 16 residues. CDR1 and CDR2 (germline): SGHRS, YFSETQ.

The chain joins TRBV6-6 to TRBJ2-3; TCRdb calls TRBD2, which cannot be checked without DNA. CDR1 and CDR2 from the germline V gene are MNHNY and SVGAGI (reference sequence). The CDR3 is made up of 13 amino acids. The CDR3 sequence is CASGGVAGDTQYF.

The chain links TRBV19 to TRBJ1-5. Germline V lookup: CDR1 LNHDA, CDR2 SQIVND (reference sequence). The CDR3 spans 14 residues. CDR3 sequence reads: CASSGRGSNQPQHF.

This sequence joins TRBV27 and TRBJ2-1; the TCRdb call, TRBD1, lacks DNA for checking. In germline, CDR1 is MNHEY, CDR2 SMNVEV (reference sequence). The CDR3 is made up of 15 amino acids. The CDR3 sequence is CASSPARGSYNEQFF.

This chain links TRBV12-3 or TRBV12-4 with TRBJ2-5; TCRdb outputs TRBD1, but without DNA this stays unchecked. The CDR3 covers 11 residues. The CDR3 loop is CASSGGRTQYF.

The chain joins TRBV19 to TRBJ2-1. Per the germline V gene, CDR1 is LNHDA and CDR2 is SQIVND (reference sequence). This CDR3 is built from 13 residues. The chain's CDR3 is CASRSYTDNEQFF.

The V gene is TRBV2, the J gene TRBJ2-5; TCRdb gives TRBD1 as the D gene, but with no DNA this cannot be confirmed. The CDR3 sequence is 15 residues long. CDR1 and CDR2 from the germline V gene are SNHLY and FYNNEI. The CDR3 protein is CASSDPGQGGQTQYF.